This T cell receptor beta chain was profiled in a study of blood T cell repertoires in COVID-19. Study-level information: The United States, Italy and Spain were the sources of the acute and convalescent COVID-19 samples. PBMCs, B-cell-depleted T cells, or T cells provided the cDNA or gDNA that made up the material.

The data were produced by immunoSEQ multiplex PCR, yet TCRdb's version contains in-frame clones alone and is incomplete. The sample gives 300,000 to 450,000 clones, around 87% of which show up once; around 2.9% is in the top ten. Germline lookup yields CDR1 SGHRS and CDR2 YFSETQ. The CDR3 runs to 16 residues. V was pared by 0 bases and J by 0 bases, with 3 bases of the junction left unmatched. The chain recombines TRBV5-1 with TRBJ2-1; 7 bases agree with TRBD2. The sample taken for sequencing was peripheral blood. This TCR was recovered from a human donor in a cohort sampled during active COVID-19. The DNA of the CDR3 is TGCGCCAGCAGCTTGGTCGGGAGGAGCTCCTACAATGAGCAGTTCTTC. This gives the protein CASSLVGRSSYNEQFF. Full variable domain (missing parts from reference TRBV5-1 and TRBJ2-1): KAGVTQTPRYLIKTRGQQVTLSCSPISGHRSVSWYQQTPGQGLQFLFEYFSETQRNKGNFPGRFSGRQFSNSRSEMNVSTLELGDSALYLCASSLVGRSSYNEQFFGPGTRLTVL.